These 28 T cell receptor beta chains were all obtained from the same sample, sequenced in a study of radiation and T cells in renal cell carcinoma. The table came from immunoSEQ multiplex PCR; TCRdb's copy has only in-frame clones and leaves some out. The table shows about 120,000 clones, with 65% to 85% occurring only once. Time point of the sample: blood 2 weeks post-SBRT. Described treatment: 15 Gy SBRT to primary tumor, nephrectomy 4 weeks later. The source was blood, collected from a patient whose treatment included radiotherapy and nephrectomy. Source of these receptors: a man aged 45-60 years with renal cell carcinoma.

The chain joins TRBV10-3 to TRBJ2-1, with D possibly being TRBD2 (6 bases). The CDR3 has 13 amino acids. CDR1 ENHRY and CDR2 SYGVKD come from the germline V gene. Trimming removed 6 bases at V and 15 bases at J, with 21 bases between. The CDR3 protein is CAIRGDFPENRFF. For the CDR3, the DNA is TGTGCCATCAGGGGGGACTTCCCGGAAAACAGGTTCTTC.

This rearrangement joins TRBV5-4 to TRBJ2-5, with 7 positions matching TRBD1. The CDR3 totals 15 residues. Germline CDR1 SGHNT, CDR2 YYREEE (reference sequence). Unmatched junction bases numbered 8, after V lost 1 base and J lost 5 bases. The CDR3 is CASSLSQGSGETQYF. Here the CDR3 DNA reads TGTGCCAGCAGCTTGTCACAGGGGTCGGGGGAGACCCAGTACTTC.

CDR3 in DNA: TGTGCCAGCAGTTTGTTGGACAGGTCGTCCTCATGGCAGCCCCAGCATTTT. Amino acid sequence: CASSLLDRSSSWQPQHF. The J gene is TRBJ1-5, the V gene TRBV28; 7 bases are a match to TRBD1. CDR1 is MDHEN, CDR2 SYDVKM, per germline. CDR3 length: 17 residues. Unmatched junction bases numbered 15, after V lost 3 bases and J lost 7 bases.

V gene TRBV6-1 combines with J gene TRBJ1-4; TRBD1 might be the D (5 bases). The germline V gene encodes CDR1 MNHNS and CDR2 SASEGT. This CDR3 spans 15 amino acids. Trimming cost V 5 bases and J 0 bases, with 10 bases left between them. The CDR3 region has the DNA TGTGCCAGCAGTTCTCAGGGAGCAACTAATGAAAAACTGTTTTTT. Residues: CASSSQGATNEKLFF.

This clone showed up just once. V and J are TRBV19 and TRBJ1-5, with D perhaps matching TRBD1 (5 bases). V was pared by 5 bases and J by 0 bases, with 17 bases between. From germline, CDR1 is LNHDA and CDR2 SQIVND (reference sequence). The CDR3 has 17 amino acids. The CDR3 sequence is CASSAETVGISNQPQHF. In DNA, the CDR3 is TGTGCCAGTAGTGCCGAGACAGTAGGCATTAGCAATCAGCCCCAGCATTTT.

V and J are TRBV5-1 and TRBJ2-1; D might be TRBD2 (6 bases). Germline CDR1 is SGHRS and CDR2 is YFSETQ. This CDR3 spans 15 amino acids. Trimming took off 2 bases at V and 1 base at J, with 10 bases between the two ends. CDR3 DNA sequence: TGCGCCAGCAGCTTTGCGGGGAGTTCCTACAATGAGCAGTTCTTC. It translates to CASSFAGSSYNEQFF.

This chain connects TRBV19 to TRBJ2-4; a weak D match, TRBD2 (6 bases). The CDR3 has 14 residues. CDR1 LNHDA and CDR2 SQIVND come from the germline V gene (reference sequence). The V end was cut by 7 bases, the J end by 6 bases, with 16 bases between. The CDR3 protein is CASKGRLSGNIQYF. Here the CDR3 DNA reads TGTGCCAGTAAGGGGAGGCTTAGCGGAAACATTCAGTACTTC.

The chain links TRBV29-1 to TRBJ1-2; 8 bases align to TRBD1. Germline values: CDR1 SQVTM, CDR2 ANQGSEA. The CDR3 extends over 18 amino acids. After removal of 6 bases from V and 7 bases from J, the junction contained 25 bases not matched to a gene. The CDR3 reads CSVGAVIAGGYGIPGYTF. The CDR3 DNA reads TGCAGCGTGGGGGCCGTAATCGCAGGGGGCTACGGTATTCCTGGCTACACCTTC.

V is TRBV25-1 and J is TRBJ1-2, with D unresolved. The V gene's germline CDR1 is MGHDK and CDR2 SYGVNS. V lost 5 bases, J lost 5 bases, and 9 bases lay in between. The CDR3 is 12 residues long. The CDR3 nucleotides are TGTGCCAGCAGTAATGCTGGGTATGGCTACACCTTC. Residues: CASSNAGYGYTF.

The rearrangement joins TRBV5-8 to TRBJ2-3, with 7 bases identical to TRBD1. The germline CDR1 and CDR2 sequences are SGHTS and YDEGEE. This CDR3 has 15 amino acids. With 4 bases clipped from V and 4 bases from J, the junction kept 9 bases outside the gene matches. The DNA of the CDR3 is TGTGCCAGCAGCGGTGACAGGGTAGGGCCAGATACGCAGTATTTT. Protein sequence: CASSGDRVGPDTQYF.

The chain employs TRBV4-2 and TRBJ2-7, with TRBD1 matching 8 bases. Trimming cost V 4 bases and J 4 bases; bases outside gene matches: 15. The CDR3 length is 17 residues. Germline V gene data show CDR1 as LGHNA and CDR2 as YNFKEQ. CDR3 amino acids: CASSLSPRTGREYEQYF. The CDR3 DNA follows: TGTGCCAGCAGCCTCAGCCCCCGGACAGGGCGGGAATACGAGCAGTACTTC.

The chain carries TRBV6-5 and TRBJ1-2, with D uncertain. V lost 5 bases and J lost 7, with 14 bases in between. The CDR3 sequence is 13 residues long. The germline CDR1 and CDR2 sequences are MNHEY and SVGAGI. The CDR3 sequence is CASSRDSGLGYTF. CDR3 bases: TGTGCCAGCAGTAGAGATTCCGGACTTGGCTACACCTTC.

The chain couples TRBV5-4 to TRBJ2-7; 7 bases align to TRBD1. Trimming at V came to 3 bases and at J to 2 bases, leaving 5 bases not matched to a gene. The germline V gene has CDR1 SGHNT and CDR2 YYREEE (reference sequence). This CDR3 spans 14 amino acids. This chain's CDR3 is CASSSGTVTYEQYF. In DNA, the CDR3 is TGTGCCAGCAGCTCCGGGACAGTGACCTACGAGCAGTACTTC.

This chain links TRBV10-3 with TRBJ1-3; D is uncertain. Germline V lookup: CDR1 ENHRY, CDR2 SYGVKD. This CDR3 region has 14 residues. Trimming left V 3 bases short and J 0 bases short, with 6 bases between. The CDR3 reads CAISDSTSGNTIYF. In DNA, the CDR3 is TGTGCCATCAGTGATTCAACCTCTGGAAACACCATATATTTT.

The chain joins TRBV7-2 to TRBJ1-1; maybe TRBD1 (5 bases). The CDR3 has 15 residues. Germline CDR1 SGHTA, CDR2 FQGNSA. V dropped 0 bases and J dropped 1 base, with 9 bases sitting between them. The CDR3 DNA follows: TGTGCCAGCAGCTTAGCCCTCGACAGGAACACTGAAGCTTTCTTT. It is translated as CASSLALDRNTEAFF. Supplemented by reference TRBV7-2 and TRBJ1-1, the full variable domain reads GAGVSQSPSNKVTEKGKDVELRCDPISGHTALYWYRQSLGQGLEFLIYFQGNSAPDKSGLPSDRFSAERTGGSVSTLTIQRTQQEDSAVYLCASSLALDRNTEAFFGQGTRLTVV.

The chain recombines TRBV19 with TRBJ2-7; 12 nucleotides align to TRBD1. This CDR3 is 16 amino acids long. V lost 4 bases and J lost 4; bases outside the gene matches: 8. In germline, CDR1 is LNHDA, CDR2 SQIVND (reference sequence). The CDR3, as DNA: TGTGCCAGTAGTACCAACCGGGACAGGGGGCGGTACGAGCAGTACTTC. Translated: CASSTNRDRGRYEQYF.

The rearrangement links TRBV5-6 to TRBJ2-6; D is ambiguous. The germline V gene has CDR1 SGHDT and CDR2 YYEEEE. The CDR3 runs to 15 residues. V lost 0 bases, J lost 0 bases, and 4 bases lay in between. The chain's CDR3 is CASSLAGSGANVLTF. CDR3 DNA: TGTGCCAGCAGCTTGGCCGGCTCTGGGGCCAACGTCCTGACTTTC.

The chain joins TRBV5-4 to TRBJ2-3; 7 bases are a match to TRBD2. CDR1 SGHNT and CDR2 YYREEE come from the germline V gene (reference sequence). V gave up 0 bases and J gave up 0 bases; unmatched junction bases: 4. The CDR3 consists of 16 residues. In nucleotides, the CDR3 is TGTGCCAGCAGCTTGGGGGAGGGGTCTAGCACAGATACGCAGTATTTT. It codes for CASSLGEGSSTDTQYF.

This clone appeared a few times. V is TRBV14 and J is TRBJ1-5, with TRBD1 as a possible D gene (6 bases). CDR3 length: 14 amino acids. CDR1 and CDR2 (germline): SGHDN, FVKESK. Trimming shortened V by 1 base and J by 10 bases, and 14 bases separated the two germline ends. CDR3 region: CASSQGNPGDPQHF. CDR3 coding DNA: TGTGCCAGCAGCCAAGGTAACCCAGGGGATCCCCAGCATTTT.

The V gene is TRBV5-1, the J gene TRBJ2-5; maybe TRBD2 (6 bases). With 0 bases removed from V and 4 bases from J, the gap between germline ends came to 10 bases. The CDR3 runs 14 residues. Per germline, CDR1 SGHRS and CDR2 YFSETQ. In DNA, the CDR3 is TGCGCCAGCAGCTTGGGGGCCGGGAGAGAGACCCAGTACTTC. This gives the protein CASSLGAGRETQYF. The whole variable domain, filled in from reference TRBV5-1 and TRBJ2-5, reads KAGVTQTPRYLIKTRGQQVTLSCSPISGHRSVSWYQQTPGQGLQFLFEYFSETQRNKGNFPGRFSGRQFSNSRSEMNVSTLELGDSALYLCASSLGAGRETQYFGPGTRLLVL.

The chain carries TRBV2 and TRBJ1-2, with D unresolved. The germline V and J ends were trimmed by 1 base and 4 bases, with 7 bases remaining between them. Germline CDR1 and CDR2: SNHLY and FYNNEI. The length of the CDR3 is 13 residues. Here the CDR3 DNA reads TGTGCCAGCAGTGAAGAGGTTGGCTATGGCTACACCTTC. Protein: CASSEEVGYGYTF.

As to this clone: One end of the junction fails to match germline, which may point to a read error. The genes are TRBV28 and TRBJ1-3; 8 bases agree with TRBD1. Germline loops: CDR1 MDHEN, CDR2 SYDVKM. The length of the CDR3 is 13 residues. The CDR3 protein is CASTLTGGGTIYF. CDR3 bases: TGTGCCAGCACTTTAACAGGGGGAGGCACCATATATTTT.

This chain connects TRBV30 to TRBJ1-2; D is unclear. CDR1 is GTSNPN and CDR2 is SVGIG in the germline V gene (reference sequence). This CDR3 is built from 12 residues. Trimming cost V 5 bases and J 5 bases, with 12 bases left between them. The CDR3 nucleotides read TGTGCCTGGTGGACCGCACGGTATGGCTACACCTTC. Its translation: CAWWTARYGYTF.

The chain uses TRBV7-9 and TRBJ2-5; D ambiguous. V lost 5 bases and J 1 base, leaving 8 bases between the germline ends. The germline CDR1 and CDR2 sequences are SEHNR and FQNEAQ (reference sequence). This CDR3 spans 13 amino acids. The CDR3 reads CASSELSQETQYF. CDR3 nucleotides: TGTGCCAGCAGCGAGCTGTCCCAAGAGACCCAGTACTTC.

The rearrangement joins TRBV30 to TRBJ1-5; 7 bases align to TRBD1. This CDR3 has 14 residues. The germline gives CDR1 GTSNPN, CDR2 SVGIG (reference sequence). V trimming: 5 bases; J trimming: 1 base; junction bases outside the gene matches: 5. The CDR3 DNA sequence: TGTGCCTGGGACCGACAGGGAAGCAATCAGCCCCAGCATTTT. This sequence encodes CAWDRQGSNQPQHF.

V gene TRBV30 combines with J gene TRBJ1-5, with TRBD1 identical over 10 bases. CDR1 and CDR2 (germline): GTSNPN, SVGIG (reference sequence). J gave up 6 bases and V 0 bases, and 8 bases lay outside the gene matches. CDR3 size: 16 residues. The DNA of the CDR3 is TGTGCCTGGAGTGTAGGGTGGACAGGGGGTCTTCAGCCCCAGCATTTT. This sequence encodes CAWSVGWTGGLQPQHF.

The sample holds a few counts of this clone. V gene TRBV7-9 combines with J gene TRBJ1-6; 7 bases line up with TRBD1. The CDR3 totals 13 residues. Germline V CDR1 and CDR2: SEHNR, FQNEAQ (reference sequence). Trimming at V came to 4 bases and at J to 8 bases, leaving 2 bases not matched to a gene. CDR3 amino acids: CASSSQGDSPLHF. CDR3 nucleotide sequence: TGTGCCAGCAGCTCCCAGGGGGATTCACCCCTCCACTTT.

The chain has TRBV5-4 and TRBJ2-1, with D perhaps being TRBD1 or TRBD2 (6 bases each). The V gene lost 2 bases and the J gene lost 10 bases, with 10 bases spanning the gap. This CDR3 region has 12 residues. Per germline, CDR1 SGHNT and CDR2 YYREEE (reference sequence). In nucleotides, the CDR3 is TGTGCCAGCAGCTTAAGGGGGGCAGAGCAGTTCTTC. Amino acid sequence: CASSLRGAEQFF.